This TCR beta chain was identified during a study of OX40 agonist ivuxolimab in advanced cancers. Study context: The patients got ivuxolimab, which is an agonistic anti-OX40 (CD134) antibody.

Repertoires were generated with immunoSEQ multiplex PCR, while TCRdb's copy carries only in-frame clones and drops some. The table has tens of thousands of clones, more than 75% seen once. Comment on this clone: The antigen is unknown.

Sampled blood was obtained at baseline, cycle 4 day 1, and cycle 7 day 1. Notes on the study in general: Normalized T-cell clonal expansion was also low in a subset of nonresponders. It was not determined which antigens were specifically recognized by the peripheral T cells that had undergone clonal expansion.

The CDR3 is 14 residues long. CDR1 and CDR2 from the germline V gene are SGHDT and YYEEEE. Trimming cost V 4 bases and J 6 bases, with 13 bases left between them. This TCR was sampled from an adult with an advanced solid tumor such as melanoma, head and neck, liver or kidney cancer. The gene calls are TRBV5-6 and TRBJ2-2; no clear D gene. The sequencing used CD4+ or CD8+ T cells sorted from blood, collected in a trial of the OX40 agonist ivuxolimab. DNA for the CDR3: TGTGCCAGCAGCCTTAATCAATTGGCCGGGGAGCTGTTTTTT. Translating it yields CASSLNQLAGELFF.